What follows are 17 T cell receptor beta chains derived from one specimen sequenced in a study of OX40 agonist ivuxolimab in advanced cancers. TCRdb's table, derived via immunoSEQ multiplex PCR, lists solely in-frame clones and lacks some. The repertoire includes 65,000 to 75,000 clones, roughly four fifths of them detected once, and 0.4% to 0.45% sits in the top ten. This specimen was CD4+ or CD8+ T cells sorted from blood, taken in a trial of the OX40 agonist ivuxolimab. The receptors here all came from an adult with an advanced solid tumor such as melanoma, head and neck, liver or kidney cancer.

The V and J genes are TRBV15 and TRBJ1-2; perhaps TRBD1 as D (6 bases). The CDR3 has 14 amino acids. Trimming left V 3 bases short and J 4 bases short, with 12 bases between. The germline gives CDR1 LNHNV, CDR2 YYDKDF (reference sequence). This CDR3 reads CATSRSGGRYGYTF. The DNA for the CDR3 is TGTGCCACCAGCAGGTCGGGGGGCCGCTATGGCTACACCTTC.

The chain is built from TRBV7-6 and TRBJ1-2, with TRBD1 as a possible D gene (5 bases). The germline V gene encodes CDR1 SGHVS and CDR2 FNYEAQ. V gave up 7 bases and J gave up 8 bases, with 23 bases separating them. The CDR3 runs 15 residues. The CDR3 DNA sequence: TGTGCCAGCACCAATGGGCTTCGGCAGGGCGGCGGCTACACCTTC. Encoded protein: CASTNGLRQGGGYTF.

V is TRBV5-1 and J is TRBJ2-1; D uncertain. The CDR3 runs to 14 residues. Germline V gene lookup returns CDR1 SGHRS and CDR2 YFSETQ. Trimming removed 4 bases at V and 8 bases at J, with 16 bases between. CDR3 region: CASSLMGPGDEQFF. Written as DNA, the CDR3 is TGCGCCAGCAGCCTAATGGGCCCCGGCGATGAGCAGTTCTTC.

The V and J genes are TRBV19 and TRBJ1-2; D not certain. The germline V gene encodes CDR1 LNHDA and CDR2 SQIVND (reference sequence). Trimming shortened V by 5 bases and J by 8 bases, and 12 bases separated the two germline ends. CDR3 size: 12 residues. CDR3 nucleotide sequence: TGTGCCAGTAGTCCTCGGCAGATCGGCTACACCTTC. Translating it yields CASSPRQIGYTF.

The chain carries TRBV9 and TRBJ2-1; 8 bases align to TRBD2. V lost 4 bases, J lost 9 bases, and 18 bases stayed unmatched. CDR1 is SGDLS and CDR2 is YYNGEE in the germline V gene. The CDR3 contains 17 residues. CDR3 DNA: TGTGCCAGCAGCTCTAAATCGTTAGCGGGGCGCCTGGGTGAGCAGTTCTTC. Protein product: CASSSKSLAGRLGEQFF.

The V gene is TRBV11-3, the J gene TRBJ2-2, with D unresolved. This CDR3 has 14 residues. The germline gives CDR1 SGHNT, CDR2 YENEEA. Trimming pared 4 bases from V and 0 bases from J, leaving 6 bases between. The CDR3 sequence: CASSSDANTGELFF. The DNA of the CDR3 is TGTGCCAGCAGCTCGGACGCGAACACCGGGGAGCTGTTTTTT.

This chain links TRBV5-1 with TRBJ1-3; D is undetermined. Germline lookup yields CDR1 SGHRS and CDR2 YFSETQ. Trimming stripped 4 bases from V and 3 bases from J, with 11 bases between. CDR3 length: 14 residues. As DNA, the CDR3 is TGCGCCAGCAGCCACCTCGGTTATGGAAACACCATATATTTT. It translates to CASSHLGYGNTIYF.

A word on this clone: This same CDR3 is encoded by further DNA sequences in the sample. V usage is TRBV5-4 and J usage is TRBJ2-1; D gene ambiguous. This CDR3 comprises 13 residues. V was shortened by 2 bases and J by 1 base, with 4 bases between the two germline ends. The germline CDR1 and CDR2 sequences are SGHNT and YYREEE (reference sequence). The DNA for the CDR3 is TGTGCCAGCAGCTTCACGTCCTACAATGAGCAGTTCTTC. It encodes CASSFTSYNEQFF.

This clone was found a few times. The chain uses TRBV5-1 and TRBJ2-1; D gene uncertain. Germline V gene lookup returns CDR1 SGHRS and CDR2 YFSETQ. Trimming took 4 bases from V and 9 from J, leaving 11 bases between them. This CDR3 is 12 amino acids long. This chain's CDR3 is CASSVAMGEQFF. CDR3 nucleotide sequence: TGCGCCAGCAGCGTTGCCATGGGTGAGCAGTTCTTC.

The chain carries TRBV19 and TRBJ1-1; D call uncertain. V shed 5 bases and J shed 1 base, with 17 bases lying between them. Germline V CDR1 and CDR2: LNHDA, SQIVND (reference sequence). This CDR3 has 16 residues. The CDR3 loop reads CASSSHVGQPNTEAFF. The DNA of the CDR3 is TGTGCCAGTAGTTCCCACGTTGGGCAACCGAACACTGAAGCTTTCTTT.

The chain joins TRBV6-5 to TRBJ1-5, with 9 positions matching TRBD1. V shed 7 bases and J 4 bases; nucleotides not matched to a gene: 5. CDR1 and CDR2 from the germline V gene are MNHEY and SVGAGI. CDR3 length equals 14 residues. The CDR3, as DNA: TGTGCCAGCAAGAACAGGGGGCATAATCAGCCCCAGCATTTT. Its protein product is CASKNRGHNQPQHF.

The sample holds a few counts of this clone. The chain is built from TRBV18 and TRBJ2-2; TRBD2 matches at 7 bases. CDR3 length equals 15 residues. With V trimmed by 5 bases and J by 0 bases, 3 bases remained unmatched. Per the germline V gene, CDR1 is KGHSH and CDR2 is LQKENI. CDR3 protein: CASSKRDPNTGELFF. The DNA for the CDR3 is TGTGCCAGCTCAAAGCGGGACCCGAACACCGGGGAGCTGTTTTTT.

This clone showed up just once. V usage is TRBV18 and J usage is TRBJ1-1; unclear D gene. The V end lost 8 bases, the J end lost 7 bases, and 17 bases lay between the germline ends. CDR3 length: 13 amino acids. The germline V gene encodes CDR1 KGHSH and CDR2 LQKENI. CDR3 loop: CASAEQRSVEAFF. The CDR3 DNA reads as TGTGCCAGCGCAGAACAGAGAAGTGTTGAAGCTTTCTTT.

The chain is built from TRBV7-2 and TRBJ2-7; TRBD1 matches 10 bases. Per the germline V gene, CDR1 is SGHTA and CDR2 is FQGNSA. The CDR3 contains 15 residues. V dropped 5 bases and J dropped 6; count of bases not matched to a gene: 10. CDR3 DNA: TGTGCCAGCAGCGTAATGGGACAGGGGACACGCGAGCAGTACTTC. This sequence encodes CASSVMGQGTREQYF.

V and J are TRBV10-2 and TRBJ1-5; 8 bases agree with TRBD1. The V segment lost 2 bases and the J segment 6 bases; nucleotides outside the gene matches: 9. CDR3 length equals 16 residues. CDR1 is WSHSY and CDR2 is SAAADI in the germline V gene. CDR3 in amino acids: CASSEPDRGRSQPQHF. The CDR3 bases are TGCGCCAGCAGTGAGCCCGACAGGGGTAGGTCTCAGCCCCAGCATTTT.

The chain couples TRBV28 to TRBJ1-4, with 8 bases lining up with TRBD1. The CDR3 runs 14 residues. The germline V gene has CDR1 MDHEN and CDR2 SYDVKM. V lost 7 bases, J lost 7 bases, and 8 bases stayed unmatched. CDR3 region: CASTTGEQREKLFF. The CDR3 region has the DNA TGTGCCAGCACGACAGGGGAACAGCGTGAAAAACTGTTTTTT.

Remarks on this clone: Compared with germline, one end of the junction differs, possibly owing to a read error. This chain uses TRBV28 with TRBJ2-1; 9 nucleotides align to TRBD1. The CDR3 covers 18 residues. CDR1 and CDR2 from the germline V gene are MDHEN and SYDVKM. For the CDR3, the DNA is TGTGCCAGCAGTAACGACCGGGACAGGGTTTGGGGACTCCCTGAGGAGTTCTTC. Encoded protein: CASSNDRDRVWGLPEEFF.